This T cell receptor beta chain was profiled in a study of T cell responses to AZD1222 COVID-19 vaccine (dated by TCRdb to the early 2020s). Looking at the study overall: TCR sequencing was performed for 233 trial participants, of whom about 200 were given two doses of AZD1222 and about 25 were given two doses of MenACWY control vaccine. Trial participants were enrolled by age into subgroups of 18-55, 56-69 and 70-plus years, and around 140, 26 and 57 TCR-sequenced participants, respectively, were included in these subgroups.

Here is what the overall study found, with its caveats: Nearly half of unique spike-specific TCRs reportedly recognized epitopes outside regions mutated in the B.1.351 and B.1.1.7 variants. Most participants were white British and females outnumbered males, and the authors suggested that clonal diversity may have been underestimated. Conclusions about previously exposed vaccinees are limited, since just a handful of AZD1222 recipients were seropositive for SARS-CoV-2 at baseline. In the small 56-69-year group, the increase in depth fell short of significance, most likely because of low power. The vaccine-associated CD4 TCRs covered the entire spike protein, and the dominant responses fell in regions 160-218 and 743-854. A significant rise in spike-specific TCR breadth and depth was observed after two AZD1222 doses relative to day 0 and relative to MenACWY recipients. No day 14 peak-response samples were available, so repertoires were characterized only after the peak T cell response.

Inclusive of the bounding cysteine and phenylalanine, the CDR3 is 16 residues long. Only the CDR3 DNA stays, 48 bases, in frame from base 1. A distance of 21 bases separates the germline ends of V and J, which lose 7 bases and 6 bases respectively. The germline V gene (reference sequence) provides CDR1 LNHDA and CDR2 SQIVND. The CDR3 regions of human TCRbeta chains were analyzed by immunosequencing. The original methods were these. Repertoire TCRs were checked for matches against a reference library of SARS-CoV-2-specific TCRs that had been generated using the MIRA antigen-specificity platform. Breadth was defined as the fraction of unique TCRs that were SARS-CoV-2-associated. Depth was defined as the fraction of total T cells that were SARS-CoV-2-associated. Using the MIRA data, each spike-specific TCR was mapped to the spike region that the TCR reacts to and placed in a CD4 or CD8 class. Log10-transformed breadth and depth values were compared by one-way ANOVA with Sidak's multiple comparisons tests. This is the immuneACCESS table as TCRdb keeps it, with only in-frame sequences that have V and J called. A part of the clones is gone; compared with another copy, unresolved V genes explain less than half, and the rest is unexplained. D and trimming come from the DNA, and the V and J calls and clone size come from that table. For this sample the table gives 150,000 or so clones, of which over 90% were detected only once. Jointly, the top ten make up around 3.5% of the sample.

The time point label for this specimen denotes: about 28 days (+/-7) after the second vaccine dose. AZD1222 recipients with second doses at about 4 weeks or about 12 weeks were pooled, because spike-specific TCR depth and breadth did not differ between schedules. Vaccinee samples were obtained from the UK trials COV001 and COV002, which included a single-blind randomized controlled phase 2/3 trial of AZD1222 (ChAdOx1 nCoV-19) in healthy adults. For TCRbeta chain sequencing, PBMC samples were collected from trial participants at day 0 and at day 28 after the second dose. For this clone: Which antigen it targets is not known. There are no base qualities to consult, and no much larger clone falls within one base.

The sequences come from peripheral blood, collected 28 days after the second AZD1222 dose. Here the chain combines TRBV19 and TRBJ2-2; the D region possibly corresponds to TRBD2 (6 bases align). The origin of this receptor is an adult who received the AZD1222 COVID-19 vaccine. At the DNA level, the sequence is TGTGCCAGTATCCCCCGGGCGGGGCCCCGGGCCGGGGAGCTGTTTTTT. The resulting protein is CASIPRAGPRAGELFF. Full variable domain (CDR3 extended with the reference TRBV19 and TRBJ2-2 proteins): DGGITQSPKYLFRKEGQNVTLSCEQNLNHDAMYWYRQDPGQGLRLIYYSQIVNDFQKGDIAEGYSVSREKKESFPLTVTSAQKNPTAFYLCASIPRAGPRAGELFFGEGSRLTVL.